This T cell receptor (beta chain) was sequenced for a study of identical twins. Study-wide results and limits: Insertions were reduced in abundant cord blood beta clonotypes but not in memory repertoires. Conclusions came from cross-sectional statistical analysis, not from following the same donors.

TCRdb passed the 5' RACE reads through MiXCR, listing each CDR3 protein once. The sample includes fewer than 900,000 distinct CDR3 sequences, 15% to 20% of them seen just once. Germline CDR1 and CDR2: SGHVS and FNYEAQ. Trimming took 2 bases from V and 4 from J; bases not matched to a gene: 8. This CDR3 is built from 15 residues. In its sample, this clonotype was seen a few times. The antigen is unknown. This sample was shared with a second study, whose subject was T cells expressing NK-cell markers. That paper adds: With respect to HCMV, seven of the eight sequenced donors were seropositive, and one was seronegative.

The receptor was derived from a young woman in good health. Material for sequencing was PBMCs. This chain uses TRBV7-6 with TRBJ2-7, with 7 bases identical to TRBD2. CDR3 nucleotide sequence: TGTGCCAGCAGCTTACAGGGCGGGAGTACTTACGAGCAGTACTTC. Translated, it gives CASSLQGGSTYEQYF.